This T cell receptor (beta chain) stems from a study of identical twins. MiXCR, run by TCRdb on the 5' RACE reads, gives a single entry per CDR3 protein. The sample has some 570,000 distinct CDR3 sequences, 20% to 25% seen once; the top ten hold 0.48%. General study points: Out-of-frame alpha sequences common to twins exhibited an excess of low generation probability. Out-of-frame TCR alpha sharing in monozygotic twins exceeded recombination model predictions.

This clonotype was picked up a small number of times. What it binds is unknown. Everyone who donated was a healthy Caucasian. This same sample was also part of a study on yellow fever vaccine responses in identical twins. That publication notes: Reported findings indicate that twins' vaccine T cell responses seemed partially convergent, partially personalized.

The sequenced sample was CD4+ T cells sorted from blood. The TCR comes from a woman aged 18-30 years in good health.

The CDR3 here is CASRVGGASADTQYF. DNA for the CDR3: TGTGCCAGCAGAGTGGGGGGGGCTTCGGCAGATACGCAGTATTTT. This chain joins TRBV6-1 and TRBJ2-3; tentatively, D is TRBD2 (7 bases). This CDR3 region has 15 residues. V lost 6 bases, J lost 4 bases, and 17 bases lay in between. Germline CDR1 is MNHNS and CDR2 is SASEGT.